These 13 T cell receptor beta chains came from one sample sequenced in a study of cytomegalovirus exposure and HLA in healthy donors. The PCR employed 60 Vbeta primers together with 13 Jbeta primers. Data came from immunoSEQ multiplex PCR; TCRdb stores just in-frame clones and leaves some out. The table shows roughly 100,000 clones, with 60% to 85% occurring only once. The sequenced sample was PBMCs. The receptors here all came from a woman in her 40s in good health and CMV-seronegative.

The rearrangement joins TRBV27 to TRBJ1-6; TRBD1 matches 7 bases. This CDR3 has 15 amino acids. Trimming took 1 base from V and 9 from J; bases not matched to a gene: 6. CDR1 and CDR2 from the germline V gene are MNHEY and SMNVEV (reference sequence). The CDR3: CASSLFGTDSSPLHF. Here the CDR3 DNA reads TGTGCCAGCAGTTTATTTGGGACAGACTCTTCACCCCTCCACTTT.

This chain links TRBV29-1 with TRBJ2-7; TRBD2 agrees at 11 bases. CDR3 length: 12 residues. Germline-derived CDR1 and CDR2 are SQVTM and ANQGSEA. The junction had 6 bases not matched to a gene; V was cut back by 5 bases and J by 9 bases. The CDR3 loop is CSVLAGGPGQYF. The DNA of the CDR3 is TGCAGCGTTCTAGCGGGGGGCCCGGGGCAGTACTTC.

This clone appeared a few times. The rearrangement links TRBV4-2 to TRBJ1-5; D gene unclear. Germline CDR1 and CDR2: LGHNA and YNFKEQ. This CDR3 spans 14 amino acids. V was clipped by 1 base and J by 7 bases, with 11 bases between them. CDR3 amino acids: CASSQGSTRQPQHF. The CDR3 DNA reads TGTGCCAGCAGCCAAGGGTCGACGCGGCAGCCCCAGCATTTT.

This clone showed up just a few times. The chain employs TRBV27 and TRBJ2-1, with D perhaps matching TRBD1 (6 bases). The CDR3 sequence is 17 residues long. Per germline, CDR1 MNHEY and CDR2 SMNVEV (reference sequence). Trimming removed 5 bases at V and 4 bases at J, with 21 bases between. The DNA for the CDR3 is TGTGCCAGCAGTCCCAACTACCTTCAGGGGAGATACAATGAGCAGTTCTTC. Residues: CASSPNYLQGRYNEQFF.

The CDR3 reads CASKYSGRSSYEQYF. The CDR3 bases are TGTGCCAGCAAGTATAGCGGGAGAAGCTCCTACGAGCAGTACTTC. This chain connects TRBV6-1 to TRBJ2-7; 9 bases line up with TRBD2. Trimming cost V 7 bases and J 0 bases; bases outside gene matches: 7. The CDR3 loop spans 15 amino acids. Germline CDR1 reads MNHNS; CDR2 reads SASEGT.

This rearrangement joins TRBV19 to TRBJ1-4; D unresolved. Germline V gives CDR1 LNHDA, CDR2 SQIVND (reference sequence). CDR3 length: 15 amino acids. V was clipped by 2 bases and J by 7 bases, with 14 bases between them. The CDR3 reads CASSIRRMASEKLFF. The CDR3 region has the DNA TGTGCCAGTAGTATACGTAGGATGGCTAGTGAAAAACTGTTTTTT.

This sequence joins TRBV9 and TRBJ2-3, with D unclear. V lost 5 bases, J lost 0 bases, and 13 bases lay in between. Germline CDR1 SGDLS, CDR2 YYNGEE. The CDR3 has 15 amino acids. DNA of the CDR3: TGTGCCAGCAGTCCTAGAGAGAGAAGCACAGATACGCAGTATTTT. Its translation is CASSPRERSTDTQYF.

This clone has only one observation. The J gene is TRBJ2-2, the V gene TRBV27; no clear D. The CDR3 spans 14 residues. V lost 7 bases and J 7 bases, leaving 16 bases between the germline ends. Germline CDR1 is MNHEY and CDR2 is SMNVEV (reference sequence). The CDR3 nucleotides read TGTGCCAGCACAATTCGGCCCTCGGGCGGGGAGCTGTTTTTT. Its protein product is CASTIRPSGGELFF.

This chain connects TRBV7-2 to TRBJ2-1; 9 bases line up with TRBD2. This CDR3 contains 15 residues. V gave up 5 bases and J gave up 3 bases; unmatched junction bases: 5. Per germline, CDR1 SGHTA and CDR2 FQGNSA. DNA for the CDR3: TGTGCCAGCAGCGGGGGGACTAGCAACTACAATGAGCAGTTCTTC. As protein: CASSGGTSNYNEQFF.

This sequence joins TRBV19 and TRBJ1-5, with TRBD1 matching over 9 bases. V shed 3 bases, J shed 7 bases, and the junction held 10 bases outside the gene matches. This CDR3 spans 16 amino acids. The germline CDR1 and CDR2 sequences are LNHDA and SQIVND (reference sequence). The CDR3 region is CASSIGGTGFRQPQHF. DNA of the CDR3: TGTGCCAGTAGTATTGGCGGGACAGGGTTTCGACAGCCCCAGCATTTT.

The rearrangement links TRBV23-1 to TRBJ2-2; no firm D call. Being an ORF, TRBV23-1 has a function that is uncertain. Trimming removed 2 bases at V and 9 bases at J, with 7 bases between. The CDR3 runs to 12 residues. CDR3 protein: CASSQTNRELFF. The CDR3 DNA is TGCGCCAGCAGTCAAACAAACAGGGAGCTGTTTTTT.

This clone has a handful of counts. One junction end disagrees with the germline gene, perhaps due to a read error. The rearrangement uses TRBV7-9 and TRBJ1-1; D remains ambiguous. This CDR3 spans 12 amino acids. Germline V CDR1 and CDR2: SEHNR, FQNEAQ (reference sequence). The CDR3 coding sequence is TGTTCCAGCAGCTTTGTGGAGACTGAAGCTTTCTTT. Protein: CSSSFVETEAFF.

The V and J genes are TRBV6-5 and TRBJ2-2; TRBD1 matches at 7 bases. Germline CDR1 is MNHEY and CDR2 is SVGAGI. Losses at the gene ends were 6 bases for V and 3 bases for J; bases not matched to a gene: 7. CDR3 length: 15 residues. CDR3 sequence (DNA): TGTGCCAGCAGGTCTACAGGGGCCCACACCGGGGAGCTGTTTTTT. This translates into CASRSTGAHTGELFF.